Below are 18 T cell receptor beta chains sequenced from a single sample in a study of T-cell reconstitution after alpha-beta-depleted transplantation in children. The authors prepared the TCRbeta library with unique molecular identifiers. MiXCR was run by TCRdb on the PCR reads, yielding one entry per CDR3 protein. Here the sample spans 700,000 or so distinct CDR3 sequences, 10% to 15% being singletons. The source was PBMCs, collected before TCRalphabeta/CD19-depleted stem cell transplant. The receptors shown here come from a girl aged 2 to 9 with congenital amegakaryocytic thrombocytopenia, due to receive a stem cell transplant.

This clonotype was observed at least ten times. V and J are TRBV10-3 and TRBJ2-5, with D maybe TRBD2 (5 bases). With 6 bases removed from V and 5 bases from J, the gap between germline ends came to 16 bases. Germline V lookup: CDR1 ENHRY, CDR2 SYGVKD. This CDR3 is built from 14 residues. The DNA of the CDR3 is TGTGCCATCAGCCGGGAACCCGGAGCGGAGACCCAGTACTTC. Protein sequence: CAISREPGAETQYF.

The table lists this clonotype with a few counts. The chain couples TRBV2 to TRBJ1-2; possibly TRBD1 for D (6 bases). CDR1 and CDR2 from the germline V gene are SNHLY and FYNNEI. Trimming took 6 bases from V and 7 from J, leaving 18 bases between them. The CDR3 has 14 amino acids. The CDR3 here is CASRGLAGAPGYTF. In nucleotides, the CDR3 is TGTGCCAGCAGGGGCCTGGCGGGGGCGCCTGGCTACACCTTC.

The chain employs TRBV12-3 or TRBV12-4 and TRBJ2-7; either TRBD1 or TRBD2 may supply D (5 bases each). Trimming removed 1 base from V and 2 bases from J, with 15 bases in between. The CDR3 spans 16 residues. CDR3 amino acids: CASSLVAMGRAYEQYF. DNA of the CDR3: TGTGCCAGCAGTTTAGTCGCCATGGGACGAGCCTACGAGCAGTACTTC.

The V gene is TRBV12-3 or TRBV12-4, the J gene TRBJ2-5; D is ambiguous. The CDR3 is 15 amino acids. V lost 5 bases and J lost 0, with 13 bases in between. The CDR3 DNA sequence: TGTGCCAGCAGTCCCCTCCTACGCCACCAAGAGACCCAGTACTTC. Its translation is CASSPLLRHQETQYF.

This clonotype has ten or more counts. This chain links TRBV10-3 with TRBJ2-2, with TRBD1 matching 9 bases. Germline V gives CDR1 ENHRY, CDR2 SYGVKD. V shed 6 bases, J shed 3 bases, and the junction held 8 bases outside the gene matches. The CDR3 contains 16 residues. CDR3 DNA sequence: TGTGCCATCAGGAGCACACAGGGGGCGGACACCGGGGAGCTGTTTTTT. Translated: CAIRSTQGADTGELFF.

The chain has TRBV20-1 and TRBJ1-5; D remains ambiguous. CDR1 is DFQATT and CDR2 is SNEGSKA in the germline V gene (reference sequence). Trimming left V 2 bases short and J 0 bases short, with 11 bases between. The CDR3 has 15 residues. The CDR3 region has the DNA TGCAGTGCTAGATCGAGGCAGAATAGCAATCAGCCCCAGCATTTT. Protein sequence: CSARSRQNSNQPQHF.

This clonotype appeared many times. The gene calls are TRBV3-1 and TRBJ1-4; D unresolved. The CDR3 is made up of 14 amino acids. V shed 1 base and J shed 8 bases, with 11 bases lying between them. Germline CDR1 is LGHDT and CDR2 is YNNKEL (reference sequence). The CDR3 reads CASSQGRAEEKLFF. CDR3 coding DNA: TGTGCCAGCAGCCAAGGCCGAGCGGAGGAAAAACTGTTTTTT. Full variable domain (remainder filled in from reference TRBV3-1 and TRBJ1-4): DTAVSQTPKYLVTQMGNDKSIKCEQNLGHDTMYWYKQDSKKFLKIMFSYNNKELIINETVPNRFSPKSPDKAHLNLHINSLELGDSAVYFCASSQGRAEEKLFFGSGTQLSVL.

A remark on this clonotype: The junction and the germline gene differ at one end; a read error may be behind it. The CDR3 DNA follows: TGTGCCAGCAGTACCGGACTAGCGGGAGTTACCAGCTCCTACAATGAGCGGTTCTTC. Protein product: CASSTGLAGVTSSYNERFF. The chain carries TRBV12-3 or TRBV12-4 and TRBJ2-1, with 13 bases identical to TRBD2. The CDR3 runs 19 residues.

In the case of this clonotype: A much larger clone is a single base away; this may be a read error. The rearrangement links TRBV29-1 to TRBJ2-5, with unresolved D. The CDR3 extends over 10 amino acids. Germline V CDR1 and CDR2: SQVTM, ANQGSEA. Between the trimmed V and J ends, which lost 3 bases and 5 bases, there was a span of 4 bases. In DNA, the CDR3 is TGCAGCGTTGACAGCGAGACCCAGTACTTC. Residues: CSVDSETQYF.

Many counts were recorded for this clonotype. J is TRBJ2-1 and V is TRBV20-1; D is undetermined. Germline V gene data show CDR1 as DFQATT and CDR2 as SNEGSKA (reference sequence). CDR3 length equals 15 residues. V was cut by 2 bases and J by 0 bases, with 11 bases left in between. The chain's CDR3 is CSARSYSSSYNEQFF. The CDR3 DNA is TGCAGTGCTAGATCCTACTCCAGCTCCTACAATGAGCAGTTCTTC.

The chain uses TRBV20-1 and TRBJ2-5; tentative D call: TRBD1 (5 bases). Trimming shortened V by 1 base and J by 1 base, and 10 bases separated the two germline ends. The CDR3 has 14 residues. Germline V lookup: CDR1 DFQATT, CDR2 SNEGSKA (reference sequence). Written as DNA, the CDR3 is TGCAGTGCTAGAGTTGCAGGGTCCCAAGAGACCCAGTACTTC. It specifies CSARVAGSQETQYF.

The chain combines TRBV7-6 with TRBJ2-3; 11 bases agree with TRBD2. This CDR3 has 16 amino acids. Losses at the gene ends were 5 bases for V and 5 bases for J; bases not matched to a gene: 9. Looked up from germline, CDR1 is SGHVS and CDR2 is FNYEAQ. As DNA, the CDR3 is TGTGCCAGCAGCCTTGAAGCACTAGCGGGAGAAGATACGCAGTATTTT. Translation gives CASSLEALAGEDTQYF.

In its sample, this clonotype was seen once. J is TRBJ2-3 and V is TRBV13; no clear D gene. Between the trimmed V and J ends, which lost 2 bases and 5 bases, there was a span of 20 bases. CDR3 length: 17 residues. Germline lookup yields CDR1 PRHDT and CDR2 FYEKMQ (reference sequence). The CDR3 DNA is TGTGCCAGCAGCTTAATAGCTGGGATTCAGGCAAGAGATACGCAGTATTTT. Translating it yields CASSLIAGIQARDTQYF.

There are many counts of this clonotype. The gene calls are TRBV18 and TRBJ2-2; 7 bases map to TRBD2. With 2 bases clipped from V and 4 bases from J, the junction kept 4 bases outside the gene matches. CDR1 is KGHSH and CDR2 is LQKENI in the germline V gene. This CDR3 contains 15 residues. In DNA form, the CDR3 reads TGTGCCAGCTCACCAGGGACTACCTCCACCGGGGAGCTGTTTTTT. As protein: CASSPGTTSTGELFF. Drawing the rest from reference TRBV18 and TRBJ2-2, the complete variable domain is NAGVMQNPRHLVRRRGQEARLRCSPMKGHSHVYWYRQLPEEGLKFMVYLQKENIIDESGMPKERFSAEFPKEGPSILRIQQVVRGDSAAYFCASSPGTTSTGELFFGEGSRLTVL.

This clonotype has at least ten counts. The chain recombines TRBV6-1 with TRBJ2-7, with TRBD2 matching over 9 bases. Germline V CDR1 and CDR2: MNHNS, SASEGT. This CDR3 spans 15 amino acids. The ends lost 3 bases at V and 12 bases at J; junction bases unmatched: 15. The CDR3 protein is CASSELSLAGKPGYF. In DNA, the CDR3 is TGTGCCAGCAGTGAGCTCAGTCTAGCGGGGAAGCCGGGGTACTTC.

The chain employs TRBV12-3 or TRBV12-4 and TRBJ2-1; 8 positions match TRBD2. V was pared by 7 bases and J by 2 bases, with 10 bases of the junction left unmatched. This CDR3 spans 16 amino acids. CDR3 nucleotides: TGTGCCAGCACCCAATCCGGGACTAGAGCCTACAATGAGCAGTTCTTC. Translation gives CASTQSGTRAYNEQFF.

This clonotype was counted many times. The chain recombines TRBV11-1 with TRBJ2-3; 13 bases line up with TRBD2. This CDR3 has 18 residues. CDR1 and CDR2 from the germline V gene are SGHAT and FQDESV (reference sequence). J lost 2 bases, V lost 4 bases, and 9 bases had no gene match. The chain's CDR3 is CASSSGTSGTGFTDTQYF. The CDR3 DNA reads TGTGCCAGCAGCTCAGGGACTAGCGGGACTGGATTCACAGATACGCAGTATTTT.

This clonotype was found a few times. The rearrangement links TRBV20-1 to TRBJ2-7; TRBD2 matches at 7 bases. The ends lost 0 bases at V and 2 bases at J; junction bases unmatched: 7. The CDR3 extends over 15 amino acids. Germline-derived CDR1 and CDR2 are DFQATT and SNEGSKA (reference sequence). CDR3 sequence: CSARDVTGGTYEQYF. The CDR3 bases are TGCAGTGCTAGAGATGTTACGGGGGGTACCTACGAGCAGTACTTC.